The clone carrying this T cell receptor (beta chain) was counted once. The antigen remains unidentified. The record originates from a study of high-grade serous ovarian cancer treatment subgroups. Study at large: Each sample yielded on average around 7,000 unique TCR beta rearrangements from 12,000 to 15,000 reads. Findings and caveats of the study: Only CDR3 was analyzed; CDR1 and CDR2 were not.

The data were produced by immunoSEQ multiplex PCR, yet TCRdb's version contains in-frame clones alone and is incomplete. The repertoire holds under 5,000 clones, with approximately 81% as singletons. V was cut by 4 bases and J by 0 bases, with 7 bases left in between. CDR3 length: 14 residues. The germline gives CDR1 SNHLY, CDR2 FYNNEI. The tumor samples were collected prior to definitive surgery or chemotherapy. Sequencing was done on a sample of tumor tissue. The chain combines TRBV2 with TRBJ1-5, with no clear D. The sequence was collected from a human donor with high-grade serous ovarian cancer. CDR3 in DNA: TGTGCCAGCAGTGCTGTCAATAGCAATCAGCCCCAGCATTTT. As protein: CASSAVNSNQPQHF.